This T cell receptor beta chain comes out of a study of cytomegalovirus exposure and HLA in healthy donors. Study at large: The platform used for the approximately 130 validation repertoires matched that of the approximately 620 first-cohort repertoires, a later analysis reported. Study outcomes and limitations: According to a subsequent analysis, TCR clusters identified in the first cohort showed a tendency to co-occur across the 110 or so validation repertoires. Rare TCR sequences dominated, though some public TCRs recurred in many donors.

V was clipped by 6 bases and J by 4 bases, with 8 bases between them. The germline gives CDR1 SNHLY, CDR2 FYNNEI. The CDR3 is 12 amino acids. Measured with immunoSEQ multiplex PCR; TCRdb has only the in-frame clones, and not every one. The sample has approximately 110,000 clones, around nine tenths seen once; the top ten hold approximately 2%. To note about this clone: Its target is not known.

V is TRBV2 and J is TRBJ2-3, with D possibly TRBD2 on 6 matching bases. The sequencing input was PBMCs. The receptor was isolated from a woman aged 18-29 years in good health and CMV-seronegative. The CDR3 region has the DNA TGTGCCAGCAGATCTAGCGCAGATACGCAGTATTTT. Translation gives CASRSSADTQYF.